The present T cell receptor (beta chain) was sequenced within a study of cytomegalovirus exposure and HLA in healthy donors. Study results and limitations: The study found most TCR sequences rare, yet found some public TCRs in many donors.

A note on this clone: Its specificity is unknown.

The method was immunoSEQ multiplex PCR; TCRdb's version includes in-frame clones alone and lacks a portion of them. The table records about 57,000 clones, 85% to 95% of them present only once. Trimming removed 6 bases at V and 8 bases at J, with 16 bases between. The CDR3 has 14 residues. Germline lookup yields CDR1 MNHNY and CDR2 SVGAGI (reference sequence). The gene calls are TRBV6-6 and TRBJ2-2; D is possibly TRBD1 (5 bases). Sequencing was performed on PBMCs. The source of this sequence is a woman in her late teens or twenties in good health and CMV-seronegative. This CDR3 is CASSLVGQPGELFF. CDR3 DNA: TGTGCCAGCAGCCTGGTGGGGCAGCCGGGGGAGCTGTTTTTT.